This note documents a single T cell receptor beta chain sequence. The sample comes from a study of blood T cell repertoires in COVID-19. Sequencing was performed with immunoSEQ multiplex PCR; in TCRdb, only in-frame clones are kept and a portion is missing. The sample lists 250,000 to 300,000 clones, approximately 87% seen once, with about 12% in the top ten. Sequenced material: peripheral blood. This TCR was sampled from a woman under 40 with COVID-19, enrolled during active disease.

The CDR3 spells CASSQDDSGGDDYEQYF. The CDR3 DNA reads TGTGCCAGCAGCCAAGACGATAGCGGGGGAGACGACTACGAGCAGTACTTC. The rearrangement uses TRBV4-2 and TRBJ2-7; the match to TRBD2 covers 9 bases. The CDR3 length is 17 residues. Looked up from germline, CDR1 is LGHNA and CDR2 is YNFKEQ. V shed 0 bases, J shed 3 bases, and the junction held 9 bases outside the gene matches.